This TCR beta chain was profiled in a study of cytomegalovirus exposure and HLA in healthy donors. The overall study: Earlier, 150 million to 200 million T cells were analyzed, and some 120 million unique TCR beta sequences were found among them. Study results and caveats: The listing of about 150 TCR beta chains classed them as cytomegalovirus-associated. TRBV6-2, TRBV6-3 and some other V segments were excluded as indistinguishable.

Note on this clone: Its antigen is unidentified.

Germline CDR1 reads SQVTM; CDR2 reads ANQGSEA. V shed 0 bases, J shed 3 bases, and the junction held 3 bases outside the gene matches. The CDR3 has 15 amino acids. Both 60 Vbeta primers and 13 Jbeta primers went into the PCR. The protocol was immunoSEQ multiplex PCR, while the TCRdb copy is restricted to in-frame clones and leaves out a portion. The sample has fewer than 250,000 clones, about 87% seen once; the top ten hold approximately 1.7%. This clonotype originated in a woman aged 18 to 35 in good health and CMV-seronegative. This sequence joins TRBV29-1 and TRBJ2-1; 9 nucleotides agree with TRBD1. The sequenced sample was PBMCs. The CDR3 DNA sequence: TGCAGCGTTGAAGATCAGGACAGGGGCTACAATGAGCAGTTCTTC. It translates to CSVEDQDRGYNEQFF.